One and the same sample provided the 19 T cell receptor beta chains below, sequenced in a study of T cells in localized non-small cell lung cancer. Here immunoSEQ multiplex PCR was the method, and the copy in TCRdb shows in-frame clones only, minus some. The sample has 2,000 or so clones, 24% seen once. This specimen was normal lung tissue next to the tumor, taken before any cancer treatment. The receptors here all came from a woman aged 35-75 years with stage II squamous cell lung carcinoma.

The chain employs TRBV4-1 and TRBJ1-1, with no clear D. Per germline, CDR1 MGHRA and CDR2 YSYEKL. The CDR3 consists of 13 residues. V lost 6 bases and J 1 base, leaving 9 bases between the germline ends. CDR3 bases: TGCGCCAGCAGTACGATGGGGAACACTGAAGCTTTCTTT. It yields the protein CASSTMGNTEAFF.

This clone is a singleton in its sample. This chain joins TRBV5-1 and TRBJ2-1, with 13 bases aligning to TRBD2. Germline V gene lookup returns CDR1 SGHRS and CDR2 YFSETQ. The length of the CDR3 is 23 residues. The J segment lost 0 bases and the V segment lost 5 bases, leaving 23 bases of the junction unmatched. Written as DNA, the CDR3 is TGCGCCAGCAGACCTGACGGGGGGACTAGCGGGAAGACTAAAACCGGCTCCTACAATGAGCAGTTCTTC. This sequence encodes CASRPDGGTSGKTKTGSYNEQFF.

This clone was picked up one time. The genes are TRBV18 and TRBJ2-7; 8 bases line up with TRBD1. V was pared by 3 bases and J by 6 bases, with 7 bases of the junction left unmatched. This CDR3 is 14 amino acids long. In germline, CDR1 is KGHSH, CDR2 LQKENI. CDR3 bases: TGTGCCAGCTCACCTCAGGGGGCCACAGGCGAGCAGTACTTC. It yields the protein CASSPQGATGEQYF. Full variable domain (missing parts from reference TRBV18 and TRBJ2-7): NAGVMQNPRHLVRRRGQEARLRCSPMKGHSHVYWYRQLPEEGLKFMVYLQKENIIDESGMPKERFSAEFPKEGPSILRIQQVVRGDSAAYFCASSPQGATGEQYFGPGTRLTVT.

By frequency in the sample, this clone is medium-sized. This chain links TRBV6-8 with TRBJ2-1; 8 nucleotides line up with TRBD2. V lost 0 bases, J lost 0 bases, and 7 bases stayed unmatched. The CDR3 has 18 amino acids. CDR1 MNHGY and CDR2 SAAAGT come from the germline V gene. CDR3 nucleotide sequence: TGTGCCAGCAGTTACTCGAGCTCTAGCGGGTCCTCCTACAATGAGCAGTTCTTC. Translating gives CASSYSSSSGSSYNEQFF.

This clone was counted only a few times. CDR3 amino acids: CSVVPGWGTEAFF. CDR3 nucleotide sequence: TGCAGCGTTGTGCCCGGATGGGGAACTGAAGCTTTCTTT. The chain links TRBV29-1 to TRBJ1-1; D remains ambiguous. The CDR3 totals 13 residues. Trimming stripped 4 bases from V and 5 bases from J, with 14 bases between. Germline V gives CDR1 SQVTM, CDR2 ANQGSEA.

The CDR3 sequence is CASSRTGLQETQYF. The CDR3 nucleotides read TGTGCCAGCAGCCGCACGGGCCTCCAAGAGACCCAGTACTTC. This chain joins TRBV11-3 and TRBJ2-5; D is undetermined. Germline V gene sequence: CDR1 SGHNT, CDR2 YENEEA. Trimming took off 5 bases at V and 1 base at J, with 11 bases between the two ends. This CDR3 has 14 amino acids.

In this sample, this clone turned up a few times. The rearrangement uses TRBV7-2 and TRBJ1-1; tentative D call: TRBD1 (5 bases). The CDR3 consists of 13 residues. The germline V gene has CDR1 SGHTA and CDR2 FQGNSA. Trimming took off 3 bases at V and 5 bases at J, with 10 bases between the two ends. The CDR3 nucleotides read TGTGCCAGCAGCTTCCTGGGGGGGACTGAAGCTTTCTTT. It encodes CASSFLGGTEAFF. Variable domain in full (rest from reference TRBV7-2 and TRBJ1-1): GAGVSQSPSNKVTEKGKDVELRCDPISGHTALYWYRQSLGQGLEFLIYFQGNSAPDKSGLPSDRFSAERTGGSVSTLTIQRTQQEDSAVYLCASSFLGGTEAFFGQGTRLTVV.

This clone appeared a few times. The chain recombines TRBV9 with TRBJ1-1, with a possible D match to TRBD1 (5 bases). Trimming removed 1 base at V and 7 bases at J, with 14 bases between. The CDR3 runs 14 residues. Germline V gene lookup returns CDR1 SGDLS and CDR2 YYNGEE. This CDR3 is CASSVMSQDSEAFF. In DNA form, the CDR3 reads TGTGCCAGCAGCGTAATGTCCCAAGACAGTGAAGCTTTCTTT. The whole variable domain, remainder taken from reference TRBV9 and TRBJ1-1, is DSGVTQTPKHLITATGQRVTLRCSPRSGDLSVYWYQQSLDQGLQFLIQYYNGEERAKGNILERFSAQQFPDLHSELNLSSLELGDSALYFCASSVMSQDSEAFFGQGTRLTVV.

A few counts support this clone. The V and J genes are TRBV28 and TRBJ2-7; D is possibly TRBD2 (5 bases). CDR3 length: 12 residues. CDR1 MDHEN and CDR2 SYDVKM come from the germline V gene. Between the trimmed V and J ends, which lost 7 bases and 3 bases, there was a span of 10 bases. The CDR3: CASTGSLYEQYF. CDR3 DNA sequence: TGTGCCAGCACGGGGTCCCTCTACGAGCAGTACTTC.

In this sample, this clone is medium-sized. J is TRBJ2-3 and V is TRBV9; 7 nucleotides agree with TRBD1. The CDR3 extends over 13 amino acids. The germline CDR1 and CDR2 sequences are SGDLS and YYNGEE. The J segment lost 8 bases and the V segment lost 0 bases, leaving 3 bases of the junction unmatched. DNA of the CDR3: TGTGCCAGCAGCGTAGCCGACAGGGCTACGCAGTATTTT. Its protein product is CASSVADRATQYF.

The V call is TRBV1, the J call TRBJ2-2; the D call TRBD2 from the table was never checked on the DNA. TRBV1 is flagged as a pseudogene. The CDR3 has 17 amino acids. This CDR3 reads CASSQTRGRPNTGELFF. The CDR3 nucleotides are TGCGCCAGCAGCCAAACTCGCGGGAGGCCGAACACCGGGGAGCTGTTTTTT.

This chain connects TRBV19 to TRBJ2-1; 11 nucleotides match TRBD2. The CDR3 length is 17 residues. CDR1 is LNHDA, CDR2 SQIVND, per germline (reference sequence). The J segment lost 7 bases and the V segment lost 5 bases, leaving 13 bases of the junction unmatched. The CDR3 nucleotides read TGTGCCAGTAGTCCCTTCCGATCTAGCGGGAGGAAGAATGAGCAGTTCTTC. Its protein product is CASSPFRSSGRKNEQFF.

The chain couples TRBV11-1 to TRBJ2-2; perhaps TRBD2 as D (5 bases). Germline CDR1 SGHAT, CDR2 FQDESV (reference sequence). The CDR3 covers 17 residues. V was shortened by 1 base and J by 2 bases, with 14 bases between the two germline ends. CDR3 residues: CASSLGRGRANTGELFF. The CDR3 nucleotides are TGTGCCAGCAGCTTAGGCCGGGGTAGGGCCAACACCGGGGAGCTGTTTTTT.

V is TRBV25-1 and J is TRBJ2-7; 9 bases agree with TRBD2. This CDR3 contains 15 residues. Looked up from germline, CDR1 is MGHDK and CDR2 is SYGVNS. The junction had 9 bases not matched to a gene; V was cut back by 2 bases and J by 7 bases. CDR3 coding DNA: TGTGCCAGCAGTGAAAGGGCGGGAGGGCCGTGGGAGCAGTACTTC. Protein product: CASSERAGGPWEQYF.

The J gene is TRBJ1-4, the V gene TRBV4-1; maybe TRBD1 (6 bases). V was trimmed by 0 bases and J by 8 bases, leaving 19 bases between them. The CDR3 has 17 residues. Germline V gene lookup returns CDR1 MGHRA and CDR2 YSYEKL. Written as DNA, the CDR3 is TGCGCCAGCAGCCAAGAGGGGGCGGGGCGCCGGGAGGAAAAACTGTTTTTT. Protein: CASSQEGAGRREEKLFF.

This clone was seen more than once but under ten times. The CDR3 protein is CASSLGTGGYFTDTQYF. CDR3 nucleotides: TGTGCCAGCAGCTTAGGGACAGGGGGATACTTCACAGATACGCAGTATTTT. The V and J genes are TRBV11-3 and TRBJ2-3; the match to TRBD1 covers 10 bases. Germline CDR1 and CDR2: SGHNT and YENEEA. The CDR3 is 17 amino acids. V lost 1 base to trimming and J lost 2 bases; unmatched junction nucleotides: 6.

The chain carries TRBV6-8 and TRBJ1-1; D unresolved. V was shortened by 6 bases and J by 3 bases, with 11 bases between the two germline ends. CDR1 is MNHGY, CDR2 SAAAGT, per germline. This CDR3 contains 13 residues. As DNA, the CDR3 is TGTGCCAGCAGCTCTCGGCTGGACACTGAAGCTTTCTTT. This codes for CASSSRLDTEAFF.

This clone was picked up a small number of times. The V call is TRBV11-3, the J call TRBJ2-5; possibly TRBD2 for D (7 bases). Looked up from germline, CDR1 is SGHNT and CDR2 is YENEEA. V was trimmed by 3 bases and J by 4 bases, leaving 12 bases between them. The CDR3 length is 14 residues. In DNA form, the CDR3 reads TGTGCCAGCAGCTTGAACGGGGGGCGAGAGACCCAGTACTTC. It specifies CASSLNGGRETQYF.

This clone rates as medium-sized. V and J are TRBV11-3 and TRBJ1-2, with D unresolved. The CDR3 contains 15 residues. Trimming took off 5 bases at V and 5 bases at J, with 18 bases between the two ends. Germline CDR1 SGHNT, CDR2 YENEEA. CDR3 loop: CASSRPAPSTYGYTF. The CDR3 nucleotides are TGTGCCAGCAGCCGCCCGGCGCCTTCCACGTATGGCTACACCTTC.